This TCR beta chain was identified during a study of blood T cell repertoires in COVID-19. Using immunoSEQ multiplex PCR, the repertoire was profiled, and TCRdb retains in-frame clones only, with some absent. The sample holds 200,000 to 300,000 clones, 70% to 90% seen once. CDR3 length: 16 residues. The germline gives CDR1 SGHNT, CDR2 YENEEA. The trim removed 1 base at V and 4 bases at J, leaving 4 bases unmatched. The sample comprised peripheral blood. The V gene is TRBV11-3, the J gene TRBJ2-2; 9 nucleotides align to TRBD2. This TCR was sampled from a woman aged 25 to 39 with COVID-19, enrolled during active disease. CDR3 residues: CASSLGLAGTTGELFF. Written as DNA, the CDR3 is TGTGCCAGCAGCTTAGGGCTAGCGGGAACCACCGGGGAGCTGTTTTTT.